The entry that follows covers one T cell receptor (beta chain) sequence. Germline V gene sequence: CDR1 MNHEY, CDR2 SVGAGI. The V gene end was trimmed by 8 bases and the J gene end by 5 bases; junction bases not matched to a gene: 14. The CDR3 runs to 15 residues. The data derive from a study of blood T cell repertoires in COVID-19. Study overall: There were acute and convalescent COVID-19 samples, and they came from the United States, Italy and Spain. Nucleic acid was either cDNA or gDNA, and it came from T cells, B-cell-depleted T cells, or PBMCs.

In the study's own analysis: Estimated nucleated cell counts came from reference gene primer amplification. The data were produced by immunoSEQ multiplex PCR, yet TCRdb's version contains in-frame clones alone and is incomplete. That table supplies the V and J calls and clone size; D and trimming were determined from the DNA. The sample holds about 200,000 clones; 82% are singletons and the top ten take about 8%. Seattle researchers signed up patients amid active infection and tracked them longitudinally. Specimen: peripheral blood. The clonotype comes from a woman in her sixties with COVID-19, enrolled during active disease. The chain uses TRBV6-5 and TRBJ2-5; 7 bases are shared with TRBD2. The CDR3 DNA follows: TGTGCCAGCCACGCGAGTGGGCGGGAGAGGGAGACCCAGTACTTC. It encodes CASHASGRERETQYF.